This T cell receptor (beta chain) was profiled in a study of CD4 T cells in relation to SARS-CoV-2 and coronaviruses. Study-wide findings and caveats: About 64% of donors had memory CD4+ clonotypes crossrecognizing SARS-CoV-2 and common cold coronavirus spike. Memory recall responses, not primary responses primed in culture, are what the assay detects. Crossreactive clones expanded significantly less to SARS-CoV-2 than monoreactive clones.

Of note for this clone: The antigen remains undetermined.

This CDR3 region has 15 residues. The germline CDR1 and CDR2 sequences are MDHEN and SYDVKM. The germline V and J ends were trimmed by 11 bases and 0 bases, with 17 bases remaining between them. Before the COVID-19 pandemic, during about 2011-2019, CD4+ T cells were taken from unexposed donors. Deep TCR-beta sequencing used DNA from uncultured naive and memory CD4+ T cells. Repertoires were generated with immunoSEQ multiplex PCR, while TCRdb's copy carries only in-frame clones and drops some. In the table there are around 69,000 clones, 85% to 95% of which are singletons. The chain recombines TRBV28 with TRBJ1-3, with D maybe TRBD1 (5 bases). Sequencing used naive CD4+ T cells from PBMCs. The subset: naive CD4+ T cells isolated by negative enrichment. The clonotype was recovered from a human donor in good health. CDR3 bases: TGTGCCTCTATGACAGCCAGCTCCTCTGGAAACACCATATATTTT. It specifies CASMTASSSGNTIYF.